This T cell receptor beta chain was captured by sequencing in a study of blood T cells in healthy people across ages. CDR3 length: 14 residues. Germline V lookup: CDR1 GTSNPN, CDR2 SVGIG (reference sequence). Trimming removed 0 bases from V and 2 bases from J, with 11 bases in between. Next came a second PCR, run for about 7 to 12 cycles, which used a sample-barcoded 5' primer along with a J-beta primer mix. Each cDNA molecule received a tag from a template-switch adaptor that had 12 random nucleotides. All samples gave at least 2.5 million CDR3-containing paired-end reads. One entry per CDR3 protein results from TCRdb running MiXCR on the 5' RACE reads. The sample holds about a million distinct CDR3 sequences, 48% seen once.

The material sequenced was blood. The clonotype comes from a man aged 30-40 years in good health. The chain links TRBV30 to TRBJ2-7; the D gene is possibly TRBD2 (5 bases). CDR3 coding DNA: TGTGCCTGGAGTGTGCCCGGGGTAGCCTACGAGCAGTACTTC. Residues: CAWSVPGVAYEQYF.